These 14 T cell receptor beta chains originate from one sample sequenced in a study of response to subunit inactivated influenza vaccine. TCRdb ran MiXCR on the RT-PCR reads and lists one entry per CDR3 protein. Of more than 450,000 distinct CDR3 sequences detected, approximately 7.6% appear once; the ten largest clones hold approximately 12%. The sample was PBMCs from blood, taken less than 30 months after vaccination. The receptors here all came from a man in his fifties or sixties who received an inactivated influenza vaccine.

A few counts support this clonotype. The V call is TRBV13, the J call TRBJ2-7; 10 bases align to TRBD1. The CDR3 spans 15 residues. The V gene end was trimmed by 5 bases and the J gene end by 4 bases; junction bases not matched to a gene: 8. The germline gives CDR1 PRHDT, CDR2 FYEKMQ (reference sequence). The DNA for the CDR3 is TGTGCCAGCAGCGATTCCGGGACAGGGGCATACGAGCAGTACTTC. Protein product: CASSDSGTGAYEQYF. Full variable domain (outside the CDR3, taken from reference TRBV13 and TRBJ2-7): AAGVIQSPRHLIKEKRETATLKCYPIPRHDTVYWYQQGPGQDPQFLISFYEKMQSDKGSIPDRFSAQQFSDYHSELNMSSLELGDSALYFCASSDSGTGAYEQYFGPGTRLTVT.

This clonotype was found a few times. The gene calls are TRBV9 and TRBJ2-1; 11 nucleotides match TRBD2. The V gene end was trimmed by 4 bases and the J gene end by 0 bases; junction bases not matched to a gene: 9. Per the germline V gene, CDR1 is SGDLS and CDR2 is YYNGEE. This CDR3 region has 18 residues. Here the CDR3 DNA reads TGTGCCAGCAGCCTCCGGACTAGCGGGTCGAGCTCCTACAATGAGCAGTTCTTC. Translated, it gives CASSLRTSGSSSYNEQFF. Full variable domain (rest looked up from reference TRBV9 and TRBJ2-1): DSGVTQTPKHLITATGQRVTLRCSPRSGDLSVYWYQQSLDQGLQFLIQYYNGEERAKGNILERFSAQQFPDLHSELNLSSLELGDSALYFCASSLRTSGSSSYNEQFFGPGTRLTVL.

Notes on this clonotype: It may be a read error: a sequence one base away is much more abundant. J is TRBJ2-1 and V is TRBV20-1; no firm D call. Germline CDR1 DFQATT, CDR2 SNEGSKA (reference sequence). V gave up 0 bases and J gave up 6 bases, with 9 bases separating them. There are 13 residues in the CDR3. CDR3 region: CSAREAVINEQFF. The CDR3 DNA reads as TGCAGTGCTAGAGAGGCGGTCATCAATGAGCAGTTCTTC.

This clonotype came up many times. The chain joins TRBV12-3 or TRBV12-4 to TRBJ2-7; no reliable D call. The V end was cut by 6 bases, the J end by 0 bases, with 12 bases between. CDR3 length: 14 residues. CDR3 in amino acids: CASSYSRRSYEQYF. DNA of the CDR3: TGTGCCAGCAGCTACAGCCGACGCTCCTACGAGCAGTACTTC.

This clonotype was counted a few times. The chain recombines TRBV29-1 with TRBJ2-7, with TRBD1 matching over 12 bases. The CDR3 has 14 residues. Germline V gene data show CDR1 as SQVTM and CDR2 as ANQGSEA. V trimming: 4 bases; J trimming: 4 bases; junction bases outside the gene matches: 5. As DNA, the CDR3 is TGCAGCGTTGGGGACAGGGGGCTACTTTACGAGCAGTACTTC. Encoded protein: CSVGDRGLLYEQYF.

The chain is built from TRBV5-1 and TRBJ2-1; TRBD2 agrees at 14 bases. The V gene's germline CDR1 is SGHRS and CDR2 YFSETQ. Trimming took 4 bases from V and 4 from J; bases not matched to a gene: 7. This CDR3 is built from 17 residues. The CDR3: CASSLRTSGGLYNEQFF. The CDR3, as DNA: TGCGCCAGCAGCCTTAGGACTAGCGGGGGGCTTTACAATGAGCAGTTCTTC.

This clonotype came up a few times. The V call is TRBV7-2, the J call TRBJ2-5, with D possibly matching TRBD2 (5 bases). V lost 5 bases and J lost 3, with 16 bases in between. The CDR3 is 15 amino acids. The germline CDR1 and CDR2 sequences are SGHTA and FQGNSA. The CDR3 spells CASSRGWVIEETQYF. The CDR3 DNA follows: TGTGCCAGCAGCCGGGGATGGGTAATTGAAGAGACCCAGTACTTC.

This clonotype was detected only a few times. The V and J genes are TRBV29-1 and TRBJ2-2, with unresolved D. Trimming took off 4 bases at V and 0 bases at J, with 3 bases between the two ends. Per the germline V gene, CDR1 is SQVTM and CDR2 is ANQGSEA. The CDR3 consists of 12 residues. The CDR3 nucleotides read TGCAGCGTTGGTCCGAACACCGGGGAGCTGTTTTTT. Translated: CSVGPNTGELFF.

This clonotype was detected only a few times. The chain joins TRBV6-2 or TRBV6-3 to TRBJ1-5; no clear D. The germline CDR1 and CDR2 sequences are MNHEY and SVGEGT. CDR3 length: 14 amino acids. Trimming stripped 5 bases from V and 2 bases from J, with 10 bases between. The CDR3 nucleotides read TGTGCCAGCAGTCCCCCCATAGGCAATCAGCCCCAGCATTTT. Amino acids: CASSPPIGNQPQHF.

Only a few counts were recorded for this clonotype. The V and J genes are TRBV4-3 and TRBJ2-7; D not resolved. This CDR3 is built from 13 residues. Germline V gene lookup returns CDR1 LGHNA and CDR2 YSLEER. With 1 base removed from V and 4 bases from J, the gap between germline ends came to 8 bases. The CDR3 is CASSQVLFYEQYF. As DNA, the CDR3 is TGCGCCAGCAGCCAAGTGTTATTTTACGAGCAGTACTTC.

A few counts support this clonotype. V usage is TRBV5-6 and J usage is TRBJ2-1; 7 nucleotides align to TRBD1. Trimming took 3 bases from V and 3 from J; bases not matched to a gene: 6. The CDR3 is 15 amino acids. The germline V gene has CDR1 SGHDT and CDR2 YYEEEE. This CDR3 is CASSSGQVYYNEQFF. The CDR3 DNA reads as TGTGCCAGCAGCTCTGGACAGGTATACTACAATGAGCAGTTCTTC.

This clonotype was seen repeatedly, ten times or more. The V call is TRBV6-5, the J call TRBJ2-7, with TRBD1 identical over 7 bases. The CDR3 runs 12 residues. Germline lookup yields CDR1 MNHEY and CDR2 SVGAGI. Trimming removed 6 bases from V and 9 bases from J; junction bases left unmatched: 8. CDR3 sequence: CASSRDRVGQYF. Written as DNA, the CDR3 is TGTGCCAGCAGCAGAGACAGGGTTGGGCAGTACTTC.

To note about this clonotype: The junction differs from germline at one of its ends, possibly a read error. The chain combines TRBV7-6 with TRBJ1-1; D might be TRBD1 (5 bases). The CDR3 has 13 residues. Germline V gene data show CDR1 as SGHVS and CDR2 as FNYEAQ. The chain's CDR3 is CASSSGPIAEAIF. CDR3 DNA: TGTGCCAGCAGCTCGGGACCCATCGCTGAAGCTATCTTT.

Only a few counts were recorded for this clonotype. The V gene is TRBV20-1, the J gene TRBJ2-3; TRBD2 agrees at 15 bases. Germline-derived CDR1 and CDR2 are DFQATT and SNEGSKA (reference sequence). After removal of 1 base from V and 6 bases from J, the junction contained 8 bases not matched to a gene. This CDR3 is built from 17 residues. CDR3 protein: CSARVGLAGGLRDTQYF. CDR3 in DNA: TGCAGTGCTAGAGTGGGACTAGCGGGAGGCCTCCGGGATACGCAGTATTTT.